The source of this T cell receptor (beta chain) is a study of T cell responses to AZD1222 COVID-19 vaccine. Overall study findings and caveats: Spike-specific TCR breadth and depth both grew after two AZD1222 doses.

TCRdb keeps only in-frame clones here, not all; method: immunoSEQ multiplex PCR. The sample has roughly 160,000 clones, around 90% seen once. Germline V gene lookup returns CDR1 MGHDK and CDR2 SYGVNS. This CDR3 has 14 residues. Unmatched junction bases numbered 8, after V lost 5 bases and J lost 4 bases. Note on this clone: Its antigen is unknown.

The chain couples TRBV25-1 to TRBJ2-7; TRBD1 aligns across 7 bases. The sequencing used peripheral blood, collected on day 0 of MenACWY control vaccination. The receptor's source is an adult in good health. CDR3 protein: CASSLRDRTYEQYF. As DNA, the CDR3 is TGTGCCAGCAGTCTCCGGGACAGAACTTACGAGCAGTACTTC.